Below, 22 T cell receptor beta chains from the same sample are listed, as sequenced in a study of blood T cell repertoires in COVID-19. This table comes from immunoSEQ multiplex PCR, and its TCRdb copy is limited to in-frame clones, with some not included. The table lists about 120,000 clones, 84% of them singletons. Sequencing was done on a sample of PBMCs or T cells enriched from blood (not recorded which). The receptor set was obtained from a woman aged 30 to 39 who had recovered from COVID-19.

The chain is built from TRBV13 and TRBJ1-2; 7 bases are shared with TRBD1. The germline CDR1 and CDR2 sequences are PRHDT and FYEKMQ (reference sequence). J gave up 4 bases and V 5 bases, and 7 bases lay outside the gene matches. The CDR3 covers 14 residues. Here the CDR3 reads CASSSRDSFYGYTF. CDR3 DNA sequence: TGTGCCAGCAGCAGTAGGGACAGCTTCTATGGCTACACCTTC.

This chain connects TRBV7-2 to TRBJ2-1; 9 bases are a match to TRBD2. V dropped 1 base and J dropped 4; count of bases not matched to a gene: 8. CDR3 size: 17 residues. Germline V gene sequence: CDR1 SGHTA, CDR2 FQGNSA. CDR3 in DNA: TGTGCCAGCAGCTTAGGCGGGACTAGCCGCCTTTACAATGAGCAGTTCTTC. Translated: CASSLGGTSRLYNEQFF.

The chain has TRBV5-4 and TRBJ1-3, with a weak D call TRBD1 (5 bases). Germline V gene data show CDR1 as SGHNT and CDR2 as YYREEE (reference sequence). This CDR3 is 15 amino acids long. Written as DNA, the CDR3 is TGTGCAACCACCCGACGGGGGAGCTCTGGAAACACCATATATTTT. Encoded protein: CATTRRGSSGNTIYF. Looking up the rest from reference TRBV5-4 and TRBJ1-3 gives the full variable domain: ETGVTQSPTHLIKTRGQQVTLRCSSQSGHNTVSWYQQALGQGPQFIFQYYREEENGRGNFPPRFSGLQFPNYSSELNVNALELDDSALYLCATTRRGSSGNTIYFGEGSWLTVV.

This chain connects TRBV3-1 (or the pseudogene TRBV3-2) to TRBJ1-5; TRBD1 agrees at 7 bases. J gave up 2 bases and V 6 bases, and 7 bases lay outside the gene matches. This CDR3 is built from 15 residues. Germline CDR1 is LGHDT and CDR2 is YNNKEL (reference sequence). CDR3 bases: TGTGCCAGCAGTCTCGGTGACAGGGGCAATCAGCCCCAGCATTTT. Translation: CASSLGDRGNQPQHF.

This clone was detected only once. Here the CDR3 DNA reads TGTGCCAGCAGCCCGGGGGCGGGAGTCTACAATGAGCAGTTCTTC. As protein: CASSPGAGVYNEQFF. The J gene is TRBJ2-1, the V gene TRBV9; D might be TRBD2 (7 bases). CDR1 SGDLS and CDR2 YYNGEE come from the germline V gene. V lost 4 bases, J lost 3 bases, and 14 bases lay in between. This CDR3 is built from 15 residues.

The chain couples TRBV4-3 to TRBJ2-1, with D tentatively TRBD1 (5 bases). CDR3 length: 13 amino acids. V was cut by 4 bases and J by 5 bases, with 9 bases left in between. CDR1 and CDR2 (germline): LGHNA, YSLEER. The CDR3 nucleotides are TGCGCCAGCAGCCCTACAGGAGACAATGAGCAGTTCTTC. It encodes CASSPTGDNEQFF.

The J gene is TRBJ1-5, the V gene TRBV4-1; 7 bases map to TRBD1. Germline loops: CDR1 MGHRA, CDR2 YSYEKL. The ends lost 1 base at V and 7 bases at J; junction bases unmatched: 1. The CDR3 sequence is 13 residues long. CDR3 in amino acids: CASSQARGQPQHF. CDR3 DNA sequence: TGCGCCAGCAGCCAAGCCAGGGGGCAGCCCCAGCATTTT.

The chain joins TRBV19 to TRBJ1-5; perhaps TRBD1 as D (6 bases). Germline values: CDR1 LNHDA, CDR2 SQIVND (reference sequence). The germline V and J ends were trimmed by 2 bases and 7 bases, with 9 bases remaining between them. The CDR3 covers 13 residues. The CDR3 spells CASSIKGEQPQHF. CDR3 DNA: TGTGCCAGTAGTATAAAGGGGGAGCAGCCCCAGCATTTT.

The chain is built from TRBV6-5 and TRBJ2-1; perhaps TRBD2 as D (5 bases). The V gene lost 4 bases and the J gene lost 2 bases, with 12 bases spanning the gap. Germline lookup yields CDR1 MNHEY and CDR2 SVGAGI. The CDR3 consists of 15 residues. The CDR3 region has the DNA TGTGCCAGCAGTTTGTCCCACGGGACCTACAATGAGCAGTTCTTC. Amino acid sequence: CASSLSHGTYNEQFF.

The rearrangement joins TRBV5-4 to TRBJ1-1, with D uncertain. V gave up 9 bases and J gave up 5 bases, with 20 bases separating them. CDR1 and CDR2 from the germline V gene are SGHNT and YYREEE (reference sequence). CDR3 length equals 14 residues. CDR3 nucleotides: TGTGCCACCAGAAAACGAGGGCCATTGACTGAAGCTTTCTTT. As protein: CATRKRGPLTEAFF.

J is TRBJ1-6 and V is TRBV7-2; 9 bases align to TRBD1. Germline CDR1 is SGHTA and CDR2 is FQGNSA. Unmatched junction bases numbered 3, after V lost 2 bases and J lost 7 bases. This CDR3 has 15 residues. CDR3 in amino acids: CASSLWGTGNSPLHF. The CDR3 DNA reads as TGTGCCAGCAGCTTATGGGGGACAGGGAATTCACCCCTCCACTTT.

The rearrangement uses TRBV4-1 and TRBJ2-7; D is ambiguous. Trimming left V 1 base short and J 0 bases short, with 7 bases between. The germline gives CDR1 MGHRA, CDR2 YSYEKL. The CDR3 length is 14 residues. Here the CDR3 reads CASSQVSTSYEQYF. In DNA form, the CDR3 reads TGCGCCAGCAGCCAAGTTAGTACCTCCTACGAGCAGTACTTC.

The rearrangement joins TRBV7-8 to TRBJ1-2; D may be TRBD1 (5 bases). Germline CDR1 is SGHVS and CDR2 is FQNEAQ. V lost 4 bases, J lost 2 bases, and 17 bases lay in between. The CDR3 runs to 16 residues. The CDR3 nucleotides are TGTGCCAGCAGCTCTCCTGTGGGGCGAATGAACTATGGCTACACCTTC. Its protein product is CASSSPVGRMNYGYTF.

The V gene is TRBV13, the J gene TRBJ1-6; D call uncertain. The CDR3 has 15 amino acids. Between the trimmed V and J ends, which lost 2 bases and 7 bases, there was a span of 12 bases. Germline-derived CDR1 and CDR2 are PRHDT and FYEKMQ (reference sequence). CDR3 sequence reads: CASSLNEERNSPLHF. The CDR3 nucleotides read TGTGCCAGCAGCTTAAATGAGGAGAGGAATTCACCCCTCCACTTT.

The chain has TRBV6-5 and TRBJ1-5; 10 bases line up with TRBD1. CDR3 length: 15 residues. Germline assignment: CDR1 MNHEY and CDR2 SVGAGI. V shed 6 bases and J 9 bases; nucleotides not matched to a gene: 11. DNA of the CDR3: TGTGCCAGCAGCTTGACAGGGGGCAGGGACCGGCCCCAGCATTTT. This translates into CASSLTGGRDRPQHF.

CDR3 in DNA: TGTGCCAGTACACTTGACAGCCTCGGAGAAAAACTGTTTTTT. Its protein product is CASTLDSLGEKLFF. The rearrangement uses TRBV19 and TRBJ1-4, with D maybe TRBD1 (5 bases). The germline V gene encodes CDR1 LNHDA and CDR2 SQIVND (reference sequence). The CDR3 spans 14 residues. Deletions cut 7 bases from V and 8 bases from J, with 17 bases between.

This sequence joins TRBV7-9 and TRBJ2-7; TRBD1 matches at 8 bases. V lost 4 bases and J lost 1; bases outside the gene matches: 6. Germline V gives CDR1 SEHNR, CDR2 FQNEAQ (reference sequence). The CDR3 contains 15 residues. The CDR3: CASSSRDRPSYEQYF. The CDR3 coding sequence is TGTGCCAGCAGCTCGCGGGACAGGCCTTCCTACGAGCAGTACTTC.

This clone was observed a single time. The rearrangement joins TRBV7-2 to TRBJ2-3; D not resolved. Trimming took off 2 bases at V and 2 bases at J, with 5 bases between the two ends. The CDR3 is 13 residues long. CDR1 SGHTA and CDR2 FQGNSA come from the germline V gene. The CDR3 DNA reads as TGTGCCAGCAGCTTACAGTACACAGATACGCAGTATTTT. This gives the protein CASSLQYTDTQYF.

The V and J genes are TRBV21-1 and TRBJ1-4. TRBV21-1 is deemed a pseudogene. CDR3 length equals 14 residues. CDR3 bases: TGTGCCAGCACCGACCCTTTGGAGTACGAAAAACTGTTTTTT. Translating gives CASTDPLEYEKLFF.

This clone was observed once. The rearrangement uses TRBV29-1 and TRBJ2-1; 9 positions match TRBD2. The CDR3 is 15 residues long. The V gene's germline CDR1 is SQVTM and CDR2 ANQGSEA. Trimming removed 1 base from V and 4 bases from J; junction bases left unmatched: 5. The CDR3 region has the DNA TGCAGCGTTGAAGGTAGCGGGAGTGCTTACAATGAGCAGTTCTTC. The encoded protein is CSVEGSGSAYNEQFF.

This chain links TRBV5-4 with TRBJ2-7; 14 nucleotides line up with TRBD2. CDR3 length equals 18 residues. Trimming took 2 bases from V and 1 from J; bases not matched to a gene: 8. The germline V gene has CDR1 SGHNT and CDR2 YYREEE (reference sequence). The CDR3 reads CASSLPGLAGERSYEQYF. DNA for the CDR3: TGTGCCAGCAGCTTACCGGGACTAGCGGGAGAAAGGTCCTACGAGCAGTACTTC. The variable domain in full, with the rest retrieved from reference TRBV5-4 and TRBJ2-7, is ETGVTQSPTHLIKTRGQQVTLRCSSQSGHNTVSWYQQALGQGPQFIFQYYREEENGRGNFPPRFSGLQFPNYSSELNVNALELDDSALYLCASSLPGLAGERSYEQYFGPGTRLTVT.

The V gene is TRBV30, the J gene TRBJ1-5, with D unclear. The CDR3 is made up of 13 amino acids. Germline V lookup: CDR1 GTSNPN, CDR2 SVGIG (reference sequence). The V and J ends lost 5 bases and 5 bases respectively, with 13 bases between them. CDR3 protein: CAWAPDIDQPQHF. In DNA, the CDR3 is TGTGCCTGGGCCCCCGACATCGATCAGCCCCAGCATTTT.